What follows are 25 T cell receptor beta chains derived from one specimen sequenced in a study of response to subunit inactivated influenza vaccine. TCRdb reprocessed the RT-PCR reads with MiXCR, giving one entry per CDR3 protein. In the table there are roughly 620,000 distinct CDR3 sequences, 11% of which are singletons. This sample also appeared in a second study, on T cells expressing NK-cell markers. Per that paper: The authors made TCR beta cDNA libraries by 5'RACE template switching. This switching added a universal primer site and UMIs.

The sequencing used PBMCs from blood, collected on the day of vaccination. The receptors come from a man aged 50 to 59 who received an inactivated influenza vaccine.

The genes are TRBV6-2 or TRBV6-3 and TRBJ2-1, with D possibly called TRBD1 or TRBD2 (6 bases each). V was pared by 0 bases and J by 5 bases, with 14 bases between. The length of the CDR3 is 16 residues. CDR1 is MNHEY, CDR2 SVGEGT, per germline. The CDR3 DNA is TGTGCCAGCAGTTACTCTTTAACAGGGAGGAACAATGAGCAGTTCTTC. This translates into CASSYSLTGRNNEQFF.

This rearrangement joins TRBV4-1 to TRBJ2-6; weak D call: TRBD1 (8 bases). This CDR3 has 21 residues. The germline CDR1 and CDR2 sequences are MGHRA and YSYEKL. Trimming pared 3 bases from V and 5 bases from J, leaving 29 bases between. The CDR3 DNA sequence: TGCGCCAGCAGCCAGGAAACAGGGGGGGGTGGCGCGAGTCCTTGGGCCAACGTCCTGACTTTC. This gives the protein CASSQETGGGGASPWANVLTF.

This clonotype was detected only a few times. The chain carries TRBV24-1 and TRBJ2-3, with 9 bases aligning to TRBD1. The CDR3 contains 17 residues. CDR1 KGHDR and CDR2 SFDVKD come from the germline V gene. With 3 bases clipped from V and 2 bases from J, the junction kept 8 bases outside the gene matches. The chain's CDR3 is CATSDSGTGFLTDTQYF. CDR3 DNA: TGTGCCACCAGTGATAGCGGGACAGGGTTTCTCACAGATACGCAGTATTTT.

A single count supports this clonotype. The chain carries TRBV7-3 and TRBJ2-3; 10 bases are a match to TRBD2. From germline, CDR1 is SGHTA and CDR2 FQGTGA. The V segment lost 1 base and the J segment 6 bases; nucleotides outside the gene matches: 7. The CDR3 spans 16 residues. As DNA, the CDR3 is TGTGCCAGCAGCTTAAGGCCTAGCGGGAGCTCCGATACGCAGTATTTT. This gives the protein CASSLRPSGSSDTQYF.

This clonotype was counted between two and nine times. J is TRBJ2-1 and V is TRBV7-9; perhaps TRBD2 as D (6 bases). This CDR3 contains 15 residues. V lost 5 bases to trimming and J lost 1 base, with 12 bases between them. From germline, CDR1 is SEHNR and CDR2 FQNEAQ (reference sequence). The CDR3 here is CASSHLGGSYNEQFF. The CDR3, as DNA: TGTGCCAGCAGCCATCTCGGGGGTTCCTACAATGAGCAGTTCTTC.

The chain couples TRBV7-2 to TRBJ2-3; 9 nucleotides match TRBD2. Germline assignment: CDR1 SGHTA and CDR2 FQGNSA. There are 16 residues in the CDR3. The V and J ends lost 5 bases and 4 bases, in that order; junction bases with no gene match: 10. This CDR3 reads CASSPGGSGSPDTQYF. In DNA form, the CDR3 reads TGTGCCAGCAGCCCAGGTGGTAGCGGGAGCCCAGATACGCAGTATTTT.

J is TRBJ2-5 and V is TRBV12-3 or TRBV12-4; TRBD1 matches 7 bases. Unmatched junction bases numbered 4, after V lost 7 bases and J lost 2 bases. This CDR3 spans 13 amino acids. The CDR3 here is CASTGQRQETQYF. The DNA for the CDR3 is TGTGCCAGCACGGGACAGAGGCAAGAGACCCAGTACTTC.

Ten or more counts support this clonotype. CDR3 loop: CSVEDVERGGRTDTQYF. The CDR3 region has the DNA TGCAGCGTTGAAGATGTTGAGCGGGGGGGCCGTACAGATACGCAGTATTTT. This rearrangement joins TRBV29-1 to TRBJ2-3, with 10 positions matching TRBD2. With V trimmed by 0 bases and J by 3 bases, 9 bases remained unmatched. CDR1 is SQVTM, CDR2 ANQGSEA, per germline. The CDR3 is 17 residues long.

This clonotype was picked up a small number of times. This chain joins TRBV6-2 or TRBV6-3 and TRBJ1-4, with a weak D call TRBD1 (5 bases). CDR3 size: 13 residues. Looked up from germline, CDR1 is MNHEY and CDR2 is SVGEGT. V lost 1 base to trimming and J lost 5 bases, with 5 bases between them. The CDR3 DNA follows: TGTGCCAGCAGTTACTACAGGAATGAAAAACTGTTTTTT. Encoded protein: CASSYYRNEKLFF.

This clonotype was counted at least ten times. The rearrangement uses TRBV6-1 and TRBJ1-1; possible D gene TRBD1, 5 bases. Germline V lookup: CDR1 MNHNS, CDR2 SASEGT. CDR3 length equals 15 residues. V was pared by 6 bases and J by 2 bases, with 16 bases between. The CDR3 coding sequence is TGTGCCAGCAGACCAGGGAGGAGGAGAAACACTGAAGCTTTCTTT. It translates to CASRPGRRRNTEAFF.

This clonotype has more than one count but fewer than ten. The genes are TRBV20-1 and TRBJ2-7; D is undetermined. This CDR3 comprises 12 residues. With 6 bases removed from V and 9 bases from J, the gap between germline ends came to 18 bases. Germline loops: CDR1 DFQATT, CDR2 SNEGSKA (reference sequence). This chain's CDR3 is CSATENESWQYF. The DNA of the CDR3 is TGCAGTGCAACTGAAAATGAGTCGTGGCAGTACTTC.

This clonotype was detected only a few times. V gene TRBV6-1 combines with J gene TRBJ2-7; maybe TRBD1 (6 bases). Trimming removed 7 bases from V and 0 bases from J, with 10 bases in between. Germline lookup yields CDR1 MNHNS and CDR2 SASEGT. The CDR3 totals 13 residues. CDR3 in DNA: TGTGCCAGCATCAAAGGGGGCTCCTACGAGCAGTACTTC. It specifies CASIKGGSYEQYF.

The sample holds a few counts of this clonotype. The chain joins TRBV3-1 to TRBJ2-1; tentative D call: TRBD2 (5 bases). CDR3 length equals 17 residues. CDR1 LGHDT and CDR2 YNNKEL come from the germline V gene (reference sequence). The V end lost 0 bases, the J end lost 0 bases, and 12 bases lay between the germline ends. The CDR3 region has the DNA TGTGCCAGCAGCCAAGATCACGGGGAAGGCTCCTACAATGAGCAGTTCTTC. It translates to CASSQDHGEGSYNEQFF.

This clonotype was counted between two and nine times. The V and J genes are TRBV7-8 and TRBJ1-5, with D hard to call. This CDR3 has 14 residues. The ends were cut back, 4 bases at V and 6 bases at J, with 13 bases in the middle. CDR1 and CDR2 from the germline V gene are SGHVS and FQNEAQ. The DNA of the CDR3 is TGTGCCAGCAGCTCCCAAAAGCGGGGTCAGCCCCAGCATTTT. Protein product: CASSSQKRGQPQHF. Full variable domain (rest looked up from reference TRBV7-8 and TRBJ1-5): GAGVSQSPRYKVAKRGQDVALRCDPISGHVSLFWYQQALGQGPEFLTYFQNEAQLDKSGLPSDRFFAERPEGSVSTLKIQRTQQEDSAVYLCASSSQKRGQPQHFGDGTRLSIL.

A few counts support this clonotype. The J gene is TRBJ2-5, the V gene TRBV7-2; no definite D call. Germline CDR1 SGHTA, CDR2 FQGNSA. This CDR3 is 12 amino acids long. V was clipped by 4 bases and J by 4 bases, with 7 bases between them. Written as DNA, the CDR3 is TGTGCCAGCAGCTCCTCCCCAGAGACCCAGTACTTC. This gives the protein CASSSSPETQYF.

This clonotype was recorded a few times. The genes are TRBV10-3 and TRBJ2-1; TRBD2 is a possible D gene (7 bases). The CDR3 extends over 14 amino acids. V was shortened by 0 bases and J by 9 bases, with 12 bases between the two germline ends. Germline V gene data show CDR1 as ENHRY and CDR2 as SYGVKD. In nucleotides, the CDR3 is TGTGCCATCAGTGAGTCGAGGGGAGGGGGTGAGCAGTTCTTC. This sequence encodes CAISESRGGGEQFF.

The V call is TRBV20-1, the J call TRBJ2-7, with D possibly called TRBD1 or TRBD2 (5 bases each). V was trimmed by 6 bases and J by 0 bases, leaving 12 bases between them. This CDR3 is built from 13 residues. CDR1 is DFQATT and CDR2 is SNEGSKA in the germline V gene (reference sequence). CDR3 in amino acids: CSAPGRTSYEQYF. CDR3 DNA sequence: TGCAGTGCCCCGGGACGAACCTCCTACGAGCAGTACTTC.

This clonotype turned up a few times. The rearrangement joins TRBV29-1 to TRBJ2-7; 9 nucleotides line up with TRBD1. The CDR3 is 13 amino acids. Losses at the gene ends were 8 bases for V and 5 bases for J; bases not matched to a gene: 10. Germline CDR1 is SQVTM and CDR2 is ANQGSEA. CDR3 nucleotide sequence: TGCAGCACAACCGGGACAGGGTTCAACGAGCAGTACTTC. Translation: CSTTGTGFNEQYF.

In this sample, this clonotype turned up a few times. J is TRBJ2-7 and V is TRBV29-1; perhaps TRBD1 as D (5 bases). V lost 0 bases and J lost 3, with 6 bases in between. The CDR3 covers 12 residues. CDR1 is SQVTM, CDR2 ANQGSEA, per germline. The CDR3 coding sequence is TGCAGCGTTGAAGATGACAGCTACGAGCAGTACTTC. Translating it yields CSVEDDSYEQYF.

This clonotype was detected many times. The chain carries TRBV12-3 or TRBV12-4 and TRBJ2-4, with D possibly being TRBD2 (5 bases). Trimming pared 5 bases from V and 8 bases from J, leaving 19 bases between. The CDR3 runs 15 residues. CDR3 sequence reads: CASSRGHPSSDIQYF. The CDR3 DNA sequence: TGTGCCAGCAGTCGAGGGCACCCGTCGAGTGACATTCAGTACTTC.

This sequence joins TRBV6-1 and TRBJ1-5, with a possible D match to TRBD1 (5 bases). Per germline, CDR1 MNHNS and CDR2 SASEGT. Trimming shortened V by 4 bases and J by 2 bases, and 18 bases separated the two germline ends. There are 17 residues in the CDR3. DNA of the CDR3: TGTGCCAGCAGTGTCCCCCTTGGGGGATCAGGCAATCAGCCCCAGCATTTT. It is translated as CASSVPLGGSGNQPQHF.

The V call is TRBV12-3 or TRBV12-4, the J call TRBJ2-1, with 7 bases that match TRBD2. Trimming took 3 bases from V and 4 from J; bases not matched to a gene: 6. The CDR3 contains 15 residues. CDR3 loop: CASSLGGVYYNEQFF. CDR3 DNA: TGTGCCAGCAGTTTGGGGGGGGTCTATTACAATGAGCAGTTCTTC.

CDR3: CSALQYQETQYF. DNA for the CDR3: TGCAGCGCTCTTCAGTACCAAGAGACCCAGTACTTC. The V call is TRBV29-1, the J call TRBJ2-5; D call uncertain. The V end was cut by 7 bases, the J end by 0 bases, with 9 bases between. The CDR3 has 12 amino acids. Per the germline V gene, CDR1 is SQVTM and CDR2 is ANQGSEA.

The chain uses TRBV5-5 and TRBJ2-1; 9 nucleotides align to TRBD1. This CDR3 contains 15 residues. In germline, CDR1 is SGHKS, CDR2 YYEKEE (reference sequence). The J segment lost 7 bases and the V segment lost 2 bases, leaving 7 bases of the junction unmatched. The CDR3 is CASSFSTGGWNEQFF. The CDR3 nucleotides are TGTGCCAGCAGCTTTTCGACAGGGGGATGGAATGAGCAGTTCTTC.

This clonotype was picked up many times. The J gene is TRBJ2-7, the V gene TRBV29-1; D is undetermined. V lost 4 bases, J lost 3 bases, and 16 bases lay in between. This CDR3 region has 14 residues. Germline CDR1 SQVTM, CDR2 ANQGSEA. The DNA of the CDR3 is TGCAGCGTTGGGCTTAGTGGGCGCGACTACGAGCAGTACTTC. Translating it yields CSVGLSGRDYEQYF.